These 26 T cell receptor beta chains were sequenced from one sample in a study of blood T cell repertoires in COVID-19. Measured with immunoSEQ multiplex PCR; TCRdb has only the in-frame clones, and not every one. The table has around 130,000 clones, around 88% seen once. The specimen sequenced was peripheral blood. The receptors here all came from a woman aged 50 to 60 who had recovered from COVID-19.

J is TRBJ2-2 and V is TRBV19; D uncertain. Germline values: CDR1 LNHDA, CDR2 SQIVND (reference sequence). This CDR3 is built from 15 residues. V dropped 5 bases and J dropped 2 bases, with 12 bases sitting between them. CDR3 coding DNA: TGTGCCAGTAGTTCCCGACTTCAAAACACCGGGGAGCTGTTTTTT. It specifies CASSSRLQNTGELFF. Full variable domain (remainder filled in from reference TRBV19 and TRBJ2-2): DGGITQSPKYLFRKEGQNVTLSCEQNLNHDAMYWYRQDPGQGLRLIYYSQIVNDFQKGDIAEGYSVSREKKESFPLTVTSAQKNPTAFYLCASSSRLQNTGELFFGEGSRLTVL.

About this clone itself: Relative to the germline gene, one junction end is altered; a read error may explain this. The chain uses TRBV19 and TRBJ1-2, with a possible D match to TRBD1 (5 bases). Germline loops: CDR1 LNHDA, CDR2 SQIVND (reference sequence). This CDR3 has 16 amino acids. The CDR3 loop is CASSIGATANRQGYTF. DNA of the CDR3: TGTGCCAGTAGCATAGGAGCGACCGCTAACAGGCAAGGCTACACCTTC.

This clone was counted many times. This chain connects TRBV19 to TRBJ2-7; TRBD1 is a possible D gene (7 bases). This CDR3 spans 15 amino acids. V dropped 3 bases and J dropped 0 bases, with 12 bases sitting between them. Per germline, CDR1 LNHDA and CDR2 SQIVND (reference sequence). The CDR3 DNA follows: TGTGCCAGTAGTATTTCAGGGGGGACCTCCTACGAGCAGTACTTC. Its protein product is CASSISGGTSYEQYF. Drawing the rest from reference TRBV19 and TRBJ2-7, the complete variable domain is DGGITQSPKYLFRKEGQNVTLSCEQNLNHDAMYWYRQDPGQGLRLIYYSQIVNDFQKGDIAEGYSVSREKKESFPLTVTSAQKNPTAFYLCASSISGGTSYEQYFGPGTRLTVT.

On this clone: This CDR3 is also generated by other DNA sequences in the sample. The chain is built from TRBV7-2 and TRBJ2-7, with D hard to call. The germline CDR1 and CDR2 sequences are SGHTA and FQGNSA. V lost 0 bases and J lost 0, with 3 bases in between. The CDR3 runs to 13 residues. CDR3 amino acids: CASSLASSYEQYF. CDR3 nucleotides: TGTGCCAGCAGCTTAGCTAGCTCCTACGAGCAGTACTTC.

CDR3 sequence: CAWSVLAGAREQYF. CDR3 sequence (DNA): TGTGCCTGGAGTGTACTGGCGGGAGCTCGGGAGCAGTACTTC. The chain employs TRBV30 and TRBJ2-7, with TRBD2 matching over 7 bases. Germline loops: CDR1 GTSNPN, CDR2 SVGIG (reference sequence). V lost 0 bases, J lost 7 bases, and 9 bases stayed unmatched. The CDR3 consists of 14 residues.

Here the CDR3 reads CASSQGGQGAGNTIYF. CDR3 coding DNA: TGCGCCAGCAGCCAAGGAGGACAGGGAGCAGGAAACACCATATATTTT. The chain recombines TRBV4-1 with TRBJ1-3, with TRBD1 identical over 8 bases. The germline CDR1 and CDR2 sequences are MGHRA and YSYEKL. The trim removed 1 base at V and 4 bases at J, leaving 6 bases unmatched. CDR3 length equals 16 residues.

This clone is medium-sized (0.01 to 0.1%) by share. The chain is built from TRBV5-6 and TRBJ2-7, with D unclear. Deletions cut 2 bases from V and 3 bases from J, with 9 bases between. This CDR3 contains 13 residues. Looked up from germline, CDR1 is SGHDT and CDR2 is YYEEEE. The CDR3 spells CASSFHILYEQYF. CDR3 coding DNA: TGTGCCAGCAGCTTTCACATCCTCTACGAGCAGTACTTC.

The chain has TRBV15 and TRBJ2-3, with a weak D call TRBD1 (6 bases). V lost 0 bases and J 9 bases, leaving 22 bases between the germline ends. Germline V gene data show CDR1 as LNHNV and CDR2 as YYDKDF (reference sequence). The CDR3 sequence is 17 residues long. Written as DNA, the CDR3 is TGTGCCACCAGCAGAGATCTCGGACAGAGGGGTGAGAAAACGCAGTATTTT. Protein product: CATSRDLGQRGEKTQYF.

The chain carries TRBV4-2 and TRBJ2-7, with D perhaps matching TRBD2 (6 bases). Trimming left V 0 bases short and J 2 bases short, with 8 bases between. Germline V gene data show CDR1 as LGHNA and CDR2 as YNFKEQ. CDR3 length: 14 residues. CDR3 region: CASSQERGPYEQYF. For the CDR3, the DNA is TGTGCCAGCAGCCAAGAGCGGGGTCCCTACGAGCAGTACTTC.

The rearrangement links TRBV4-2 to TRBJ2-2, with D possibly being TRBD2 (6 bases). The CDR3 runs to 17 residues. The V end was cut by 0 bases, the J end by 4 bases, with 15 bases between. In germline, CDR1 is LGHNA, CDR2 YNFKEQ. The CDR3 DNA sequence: TGTGCCAGCAGCCAAGATCAGTGGGGGGAAGGCACCGGGGAGCTGTTTTTT. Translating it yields CASSQDQWGEGTGELFF.

The CDR3 bases are TGCGCCAGCAGCCAAGCCCAGGGGACCGCTAACTATGGCTACACCTTC. It codes for CASSQAQGTANYGYTF. This rearrangement joins TRBV4-1 to TRBJ1-2, with a tentative D call TRBD1 (6 bases). Trimming shortened V by 1 base and J by 0 bases, and 12 bases separated the two germline ends. CDR1 is MGHRA and CDR2 is YSYEKL in the germline V gene. The CDR3 totals 16 residues.

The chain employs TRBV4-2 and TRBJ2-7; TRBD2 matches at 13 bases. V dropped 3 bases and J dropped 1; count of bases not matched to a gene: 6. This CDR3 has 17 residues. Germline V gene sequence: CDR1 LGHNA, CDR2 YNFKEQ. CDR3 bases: TGTGCCAGCAGCCATACCCCGGGACTAGCGGGATCCTACGAGCAGTACTTC. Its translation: CASSHTPGLAGSYEQYF.

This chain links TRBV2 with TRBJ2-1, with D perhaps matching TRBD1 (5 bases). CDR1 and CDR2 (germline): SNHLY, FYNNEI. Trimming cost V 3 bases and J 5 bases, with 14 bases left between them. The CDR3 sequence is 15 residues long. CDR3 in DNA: TGTGCCAGCAGTGACCTGGGAATCAGGGACAATGAGCAGTTCTTC. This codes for CASSDLGIRDNEQFF.

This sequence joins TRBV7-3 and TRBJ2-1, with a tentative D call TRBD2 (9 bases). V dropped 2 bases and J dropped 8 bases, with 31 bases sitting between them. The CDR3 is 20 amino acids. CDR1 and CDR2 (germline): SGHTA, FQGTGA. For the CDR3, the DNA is TGTGCCAGCAGCTTATTGGGCAGGGGGCCGCAACTGGGACTAGCTGATGAGCAGTTCTTC. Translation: CASSLLGRGPQLGLADEQFF.

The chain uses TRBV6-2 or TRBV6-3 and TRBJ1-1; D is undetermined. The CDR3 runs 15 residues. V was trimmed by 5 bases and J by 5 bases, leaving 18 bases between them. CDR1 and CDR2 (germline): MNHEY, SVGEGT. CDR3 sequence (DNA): TGTGCCAGCAGTCCAGCGACGGGGAGTGCAACTGAAGCTTTCTTT. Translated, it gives CASSPATGSATEAFF.

The CDR3: CASSYGLSVAKNIQYF. For the CDR3, the DNA is TGTGCCAGCAGTTACGGGCTCTCGGTGGCCAAAAACATTCAGTACTTC. The chain combines TRBV6-5 with TRBJ2-4; no definite D call. The V end lost 2 bases, the J end lost 1 base, and 12 bases lay between the germline ends. There are 16 residues in the CDR3. CDR1 MNHEY and CDR2 SVGAGI come from the germline V gene.

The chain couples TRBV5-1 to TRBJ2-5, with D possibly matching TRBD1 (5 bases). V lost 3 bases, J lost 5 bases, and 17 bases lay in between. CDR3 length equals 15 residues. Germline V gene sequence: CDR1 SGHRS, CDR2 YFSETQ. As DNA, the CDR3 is TGCGCCAGCAGCTCGACCGCGACCCCAGGGGAGACCCAGTACTTC. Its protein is CASSSTATPGETQYF. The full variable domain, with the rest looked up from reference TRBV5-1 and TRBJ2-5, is KAGVTQTPRYLIKTRGQQVTLSCSPISGHRSVSWYQQTPGQGLQFLFEYFSETQRNKGNFPGRFSGRQFSNSRSEMNVSTLELGDSALYLCASSSTATPGETQYFGPGTRLLVL.

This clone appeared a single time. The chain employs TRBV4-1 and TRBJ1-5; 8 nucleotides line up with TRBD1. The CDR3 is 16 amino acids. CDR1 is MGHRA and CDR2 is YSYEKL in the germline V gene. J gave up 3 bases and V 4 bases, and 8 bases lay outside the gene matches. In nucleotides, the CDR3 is TGCGCCAGCAGCCGATCTCAGGGGGCGTTCAATCAGCCCCAGCATTTT. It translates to CASSRSQGAFNQPQHF.

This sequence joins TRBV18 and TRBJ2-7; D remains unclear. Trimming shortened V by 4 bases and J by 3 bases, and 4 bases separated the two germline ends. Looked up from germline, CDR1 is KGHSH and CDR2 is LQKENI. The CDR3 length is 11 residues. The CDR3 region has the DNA TGTGCCAGCTCACGAGACTACGAGCAGTACTTC. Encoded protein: CASSRDYEQYF.

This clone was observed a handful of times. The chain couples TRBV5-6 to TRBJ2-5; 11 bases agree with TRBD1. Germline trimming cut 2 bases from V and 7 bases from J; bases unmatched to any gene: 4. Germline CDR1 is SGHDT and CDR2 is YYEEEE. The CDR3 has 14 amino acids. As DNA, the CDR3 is TGTGCCAGCAGCTTCGGACAGGGGGCTGGGACCCAGTACTTC. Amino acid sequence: CASSFGQGAGTQYF. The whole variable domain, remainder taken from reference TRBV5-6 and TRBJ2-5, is DAGVTQSPTHLIKTRGQQVTLRCSPKSGHDTVSWYQQALGQGPQFIFQYYEEEERQRGNFPDRFSGHQFPNYSSELNVNALLLGDSALYLCASSFGQGAGTQYFGPGTRLLVL.

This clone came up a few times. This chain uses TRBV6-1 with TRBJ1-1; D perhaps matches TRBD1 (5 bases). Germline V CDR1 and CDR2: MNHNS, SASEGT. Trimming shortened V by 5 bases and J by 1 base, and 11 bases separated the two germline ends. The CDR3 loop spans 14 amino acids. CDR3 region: CASSHSTGNTEAFF. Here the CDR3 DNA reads TGTGCCAGCAGTCACTCAACAGGGAACACTGAAGCTTTCTTT.

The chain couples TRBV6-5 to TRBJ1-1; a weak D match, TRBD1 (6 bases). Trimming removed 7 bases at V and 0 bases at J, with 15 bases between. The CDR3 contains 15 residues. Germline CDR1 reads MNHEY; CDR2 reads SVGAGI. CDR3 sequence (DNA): TGTGCCAGCATGCAACAGGGAATAATGAACACTGAAGCTTTCTTT. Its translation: CASMQQGIMNTEAFF.

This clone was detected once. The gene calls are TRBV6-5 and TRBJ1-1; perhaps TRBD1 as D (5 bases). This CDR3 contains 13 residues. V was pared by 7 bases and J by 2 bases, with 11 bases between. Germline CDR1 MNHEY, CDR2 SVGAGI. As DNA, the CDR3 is TGTGCCAGCACAGCGCAGGGCAACACTGAAGCTTTCTTT. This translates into CASTAQGNTEAFF.

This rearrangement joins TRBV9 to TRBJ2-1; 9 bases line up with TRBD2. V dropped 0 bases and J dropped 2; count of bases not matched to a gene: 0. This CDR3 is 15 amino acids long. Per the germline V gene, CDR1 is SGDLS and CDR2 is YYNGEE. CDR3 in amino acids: CASSVGTSAYNEQFF. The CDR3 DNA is TGTGCCAGCAGCGTAGGGACTAGCGCCTACAATGAGCAGTTCTTC.

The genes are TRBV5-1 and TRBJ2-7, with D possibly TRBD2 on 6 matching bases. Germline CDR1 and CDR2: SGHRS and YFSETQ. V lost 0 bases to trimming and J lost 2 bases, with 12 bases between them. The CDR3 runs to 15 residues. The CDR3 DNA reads TGCGCCAGCAGCTTGGCGGTCGGGGGTCCCTACGAGCAGTACTTC. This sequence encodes CASSLAVGGPYEQYF.

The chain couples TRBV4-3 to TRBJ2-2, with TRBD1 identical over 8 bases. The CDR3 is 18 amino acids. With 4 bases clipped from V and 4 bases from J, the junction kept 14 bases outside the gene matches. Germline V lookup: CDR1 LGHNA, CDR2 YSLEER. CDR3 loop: CASSPYTAGTGFTGELFF. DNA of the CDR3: TGCGCCAGCAGCCCCTACACCGCCGGGACAGGCTTCACCGGGGAGCTGTTTTTT.